This TCR beta chain was sequenced in a study of Graves' ophthalmopathy and Graves' hyperthyroidism. As for the study in general: Ophthalmopathy absent within 18 months of follow-up marked hyperthyroidism as stable. General study findings and limits: Ophthalmopathy progression was predicted by the model at approximately 71% sensitivity and approximately 72% specificity.

For repertoire sequencing, the TCR beta CDR3 regions were amplified from RNA transcripts. Following a first-round RT-PCR that used HTBI primers, a second-round multiplex PCR was carried out. TCRdb re-derived calls from the multiplex PCR reads in MiXCR, one entry per CDR3 protein. The sample lists about 1.1 million distinct CDR3 sequences, about 35% occurring once. Note on this clonotype: What it recognizes is unknown. An end of the junction differs from the germline gene, which may be a read error.

The CDR3 is 12 amino acids. From germline, CDR1 is SNHLY and CDR2 FYNNEI. This sequence joins TRBV2 and TRBJ2-5; 8 nucleotides agree with TRBD1. What was sequenced was peripheral blood or thyroid tissue (not recorded which). The sequence derives from an adult man with Graves' hyperthyroidism. Here the CDR3 DNA reads TGCGCCAGCAGACAGGGGAGCGAGACCCGGTACTTC. Its protein is CASRQGSETRYF.